Each of the 2 T cell receptor beta chains below was sequenced from the same sample in a study of blood T cell repertoires in COVID-19. Sequenced by immunoSEQ multiplex PCR; TCRdb stores in-frame clones only, minus some. The data hold 30,000 to 40,000 clones, with roughly four fifths observed a single time. The specimen was peripheral blood. These receptor sequences come from a man older than 75 with active or convalescent COVID-19.

The chain uses TRBV10-2 and TRBJ1-4, with D possibly being TRBD1 (5 bases). This CDR3 is built from 15 residues. From germline, CDR1 is WSHSY and CDR2 SAAADI. V dropped 8 bases and J dropped 4 bases, with 17 bases sitting between them. CDR3 DNA: TGCGCCAGCGGGCTCGGGGGAAGGATTAATGAAAAACTGTTTTTT. Translation gives CASGLGGRINEKLFF.

The CDR3 DNA sequence: TGTGCCAGCAGCCCCTTACCCCCTACGACTTTCCACGAGCAGTACTTC. Its translation is CASSPLPPTTFHEQYF. V gene TRBV27 combines with J gene TRBJ2-7; no clear D gene. The CDR3 is 16 residues long. Looked up from germline, CDR1 is MNHEY and CDR2 is SMNVEV (reference sequence). Trimming pared 6 bases from V and 5 bases from J, leaving 23 bases between.